The subject of this entry is one T cell receptor beta chain. This record comes from a study of cytomegalovirus exposure and HLA in healthy donors. The PCR used 60 Vbeta and 13 Jbeta primers. TCRdb keeps only in-frame clones here, not all; method: immunoSEQ multiplex PCR. The repertoire has approximately 88,000 clones, 70% to 90% of them found once; the top ten carry under 2.5%. V was shortened by 4 bases and J by 1 base, with 17 bases between the two germline ends. The CDR3 sequence is 16 residues long. Germline CDR1 and CDR2: SGHRS and YFSETQ. The rearrangement uses TRBV5-1 and TRBJ1-1, with D tentatively TRBD1 (5 bases). The receptor was isolated from a man aged 18-30 years in good health and CMV-seronegative. The sample consisted of PBMCs. DNA for the CDR3: TGCGCCAGCAGCGTCGACCCAGGGTCCACGAACACTGAAGCTTTCTTT. This translates into CASSVDPGSTNTEAFF. Full variable domain (remainder filled in from reference TRBV5-1 and TRBJ1-1): KAGVTQTPRYLIKTRGQQVTLSCSPISGHRSVSWYQQTPGQGLQFLFEYFSETQRNKGNFPGRFSGRQFSNSRSEMNVSTLELGDSALYLCASSVDPGSTNTEAFFGQGTRLTVV.